The 25 T cell receptor beta chains reported below all come from one sample, sequenced in a study of blood T cell repertoires in COVID-19. The protocol was immunoSEQ multiplex PCR, while the TCRdb copy is restricted to in-frame clones and leaves out a portion. The table lists 200,000 to 300,000 clones, approximately 78% of them singletons. Sequenced input: peripheral blood. Every receptor here comes from a woman in her sixties or seventies with active or convalescent COVID-19.

This chain connects TRBV10-3 to TRBJ2-3, with D possibly being TRBD2 (7 bases). In germline, CDR1 is ENHRY, CDR2 SYGVKD. V was shortened by 4 bases and J by 6 bases, with 14 bases between the two germline ends. The CDR3 loop spans 14 amino acids. The CDR3: CAISAGGGGDTQYF. CDR3 sequence (DNA): TGTGCCATCAGTGCCGGAGGGGGGGGCGATACGCAGTATTTT.

This chain joins TRBV4-1 and TRBJ2-1; 10 bases are shared with TRBD2. CDR3 size: 17 residues. The J segment lost 7 bases and the V segment lost 4 bases, leaving 13 bases of the junction unmatched. Per the germline V gene, CDR1 is MGHRA and CDR2 is YSYEKL. The CDR3 coding sequence is TGCGCCAGCAGCCCAGTTAGCGGGGGGCTAGGGGGGAATGAGCAGTTCTTC. It is translated as CASSPVSGGLGGNEQFF.

V and J are TRBV5-1 and TRBJ2-1; TRBD2 is a possible D gene (5 bases). The germline V and J ends were trimmed by 5 bases and 5 bases, with 20 bases remaining between them. CDR3 length: 16 amino acids. CDR1 SGHRS and CDR2 YFSETQ come from the germline V gene. CDR3 residues: CASRRGGFSADNEQFF. The CDR3 DNA is TGCGCCAGCAGACGCGGAGGATTCTCCGCCGACAATGAGCAGTTCTTC.

The rearrangement uses TRBV19 and TRBJ1-6; 9 bases align to TRBD1. The CDR3 totals 14 residues. V shed 9 bases and J 9 bases; nucleotides not matched to a gene: 9. Looked up from germline, CDR1 is LNHDA and CDR2 is SQIVND (reference sequence). The CDR3 spells CASRTGERSSPLHF. The CDR3 coding sequence is TGTGCCAGCCGGACAGGGGAAAGGAGTTCACCCCTCCACTTT.

The table lists this clone with a count of one. The chain joins TRBV11-2 to TRBJ1-3; TRBD1 might be the D (5 bases). Trimming removed 0 bases from V and 3 bases from J, with 15 bases in between. The germline V gene has CDR1 SGHAT and CDR2 FQNNGV. This CDR3 has 17 residues. CDR3 sequence reads: CASSLDIDRTFGNTIYF. CDR3 nucleotide sequence: TGTGCCAGCAGCTTAGATATCGACAGAACATTTGGAAACACCATATATTTT.

The chain uses TRBV16 and TRBJ2-1, with a weak D call TRBD1 (6 bases). The CDR3 contains 15 residues. CDR1 is KGHSY, CDR2 FQNENV, per germline. Trimming took 4 bases from V and 2 from J, leaving 12 bases between them. The CDR3 bases are TGTGCCAGCAGCCTGAACAGGGTACCCTACAATGAGCAGTTCTTC. It yields the protein CASSLNRVPYNEQFF.

This clone appeared a single time. The gene calls are TRBV5-1 and TRBJ2-3; 7 bases match TRBD1. Germline trimming cut 0 bases from V and 1 base from J; bases unmatched to any gene: 5. CDR1 is SGHRS and CDR2 is YFSETQ in the germline V gene. This CDR3 region has 16 residues. In DNA form, the CDR3 reads TGCGCCAGCAGCTTGGACAGGCAGGGGGGCACAGATACGCAGTATTTT. It yields the protein CASSLDRQGGTDTQYF.

The chain has TRBV6-5 and TRBJ2-7, with 10 bases identical to TRBD1. This CDR3 has 15 residues. Germline CDR1 reads MNHEY; CDR2 reads SVGAGI. Unmatched junction bases numbered 9, after V lost 4 bases and J lost 6 bases. The CDR3 loop is CASSSSTGGYGEQYF. Here the CDR3 DNA reads TGTGCCAGCAGTTCGTCGACAGGGGGCTATGGCGAGCAGTACTTC.

The rearrangement uses TRBV6-2 or TRBV6-3 and TRBJ2-5; the D gene is possibly TRBD2 (6 bases). This CDR3 has 15 residues. V dropped 2 bases and J dropped 6 bases, with 16 bases sitting between them. CDR1 and CDR2 from the germline V gene are MNHEY and SVGEGT. CDR3 residues: CASSYGFKLAKTQYF. The CDR3 nucleotides are TGTGCCAGCAGTTACGGGTTCAAGCTAGCGAAGACCCAGTACTTC.

This clone was seen only once. The chain recombines TRBV7-6 with TRBJ1-1; no definite D call. The CDR3 has 14 amino acids. Trimming pared 0 bases from V and 1 base from J, leaving 6 bases between. Germline values: CDR1 SGHVS, CDR2 FNYEAQ. The CDR3 bases are TGTGCCAGCAGCTTAGCTCCGTCGAACACTGAAGCTTTCTTT. This codes for CASSLAPSNTEAFF. Combining the CDR3 with reference TRBV7-6 and TRBJ1-1 gives the whole variable domain GAGVSQSPRYKVTKRGQDVALRCDPISGHVSLYWYRQALGQGPEFLTYFNYEAQQDKSGLPNDRFSAERPEGSISTLTIQRTEQRDSAMYRCASSLAPSNTEAFFGQGTRLTVV.

CDR3 DNA sequence: TGTGCCAGCAGCTTGGGGACAGGGGGCATCAATCAGCCCCAGCATTTT. It translates to CASSLGTGGINQPQHF. V is TRBV7-9 and J is TRBJ1-5, with 12 positions matching TRBD1. The CDR3 runs to 16 residues. Germline CDR1 SEHNR, CDR2 FQNEAQ (reference sequence). The ends lost 3 bases at V and 3 bases at J; junction bases unmatched: 3.

The CDR3 here is CASSLSRGLNSPLHF. CDR3 in DNA: TGTGCCAGCAGCCTCTCCAGGGGGCTTAATTCACCCCTCCACTTT. This chain connects TRBV6-2 or TRBV6-3 to TRBJ1-6; 8 bases are shared with TRBD1. The J segment lost 6 bases and the V segment lost 6 bases, leaving 7 bases of the junction unmatched. Germline CDR1 MNHEY, CDR2 SVGEGT. This CDR3 region has 15 residues.

The J gene is TRBJ1-1, the V gene TRBV18, with 9 bases lining up with TRBD1. Germline V gene lookup returns CDR1 KGHSH and CDR2 LQKENI. V was clipped by 5 bases and J by 4 bases; unmatched bases: 11. This CDR3 has 16 amino acids. The CDR3 sequence is CASSWDREYWGTEAFF. CDR3 nucleotides: TGTGCCAGCTCATGGGACAGGGAGTATTGGGGCACTGAAGCTTTCTTT.

This clone was counted between two and nine times. V is TRBV6-5 and J is TRBJ1-5; 11 bases are shared with TRBD1. The V gene end was trimmed by 7 bases and the J gene end by 7 bases; junction bases not matched to a gene: 9. Per germline, CDR1 MNHEY and CDR2 SVGAGI. The CDR3 covers 15 residues. The CDR3: CASTRTGGGRQPQHF. CDR3 nucleotide sequence: TGTGCCAGCACGCGGACAGGGGGCGGGCGCCAGCCCCAGCATTTT.

The gene calls are TRBV18 and TRBJ2-2, with D perhaps TRBD1 (6 bases). V was pared by 4 bases and J by 1 base, with 10 bases between. CDR3 length: 15 residues. Looked up from germline, CDR1 is KGHSH and CDR2 is LQKENI. The CDR3: CASSRPGQNTGELFF. CDR3 coding DNA: TGTGCCAGCTCACGTCCGGGACAGAACACCGGGGAGCTGTTTTTT.

The chain's CDR3 is CASSQGLAGAISPDTQYF. CDR3 nucleotides: TGTGCCAGCAGCCAAGGCCTAGCGGGGGCTATTTCTCCGGATACGCAGTATTTT. The rearrangement joins TRBV4-2 to TRBJ2-3; 10 bases are a match to TRBD2. This CDR3 is built from 18 residues. Trimming at V came to 1 base and at J to 6 bases, leaving 13 bases not matched to a gene. Germline CDR1 reads LGHNA; CDR2 reads YNFKEQ.

The rearrangement joins TRBV7-2 to TRBJ1-2, with 8 bases aligning to TRBD1. The CDR3 extends over 14 amino acids. Germline V gene data show CDR1 as SGHTA and CDR2 as FQGNSA. With V trimmed by 5 bases and J by 5 bases, 7 bases remained unmatched. Here the CDR3 reads CASSPDRELYGYTF. The CDR3, as DNA: TGTGCCAGCAGCCCGGACAGGGAGCTATATGGCTACACCTTC.

The chain combines TRBV29-1 with TRBJ1-5, with D uncertain. The germline V gene encodes CDR1 SQVTM and CDR2 ANQGSEA. The CDR3 is made up of 14 amino acids. V lost 6 bases and J 0 bases, leaving 12 bases between the germline ends. For the CDR3, the DNA is TGCAGCGTCGCGGATGGCGGTAGCAATCAGCCCCAGCATTTT. Its protein product is CSVADGGSNQPQHF.

The rearrangement joins TRBV7-3 to TRBJ2-1; TRBD2 is a possible D gene (6 bases). V lost 5 bases, J lost 2 bases, and 13 bases lay in between. Germline CDR1 is SGHTA and CDR2 is FQGTGA. This CDR3 has 15 amino acids. For the CDR3, the DNA is TGTGCCAGCAGCCCGGCGGGCGGGACCTACAATGAGCAGTTCTTC. It encodes CASSPAGGTYNEQFF.

As regards this clone: This sample also contains other DNA sequences that code for the same CDR3. The chain couples TRBV6-5 to TRBJ2-6, with unresolved D. The ends were cut back, 0 bases at V and 0 bases at J, with 6 bases in the middle. Germline V gene sequence: CDR1 MNHEY, CDR2 SVGAGI. This CDR3 comprises 16 residues. The CDR3 loop is CASSYSGGSGANVLTF. CDR3 nucleotides: TGTGCCAGCAGTTACTCAGGCGGCTCTGGGGCCAACGTCCTGACTTTC.

The V and J genes are TRBV25-1 and TRBJ1-2; D may be TRBD1 (6 bases). The germline V gene encodes CDR1 MGHDK and CDR2 SYGVNS. This CDR3 region has 13 residues. Trimming cost V 10 bases and J 4 bases, with 16 bases left between them. For the CDR3, the DNA is TGTGCCACCCAGGGTGGGGGCGGCTATGGCTACACCTTC. Translation: CATQGGGGYGYTF.

The V and J genes are TRBV4-2 and TRBJ1-4; D is ambiguous. This CDR3 spans 16 amino acids. Between the trimmed V and J ends, which lost 0 bases and 2 bases, there was a span of 10 bases. Looked up from germline, CDR1 is LGHNA and CDR2 is YNFKEQ. Written as DNA, the CDR3 is TGTGCCAGCAGCCAAGATTTGAGGGTGACTAATGAAAAACTGTTTTTT. Residues: CASSQDLRVTNEKLFF.

The rearrangement joins TRBV2 to TRBJ2-3, with TRBD1 identical over 8 bases. Germline CDR1 reads SNHLY; CDR2 reads FYNNEI. V shed 7 bases, J shed 1 base, and the junction held 4 bases outside the gene matches. The CDR3 is 14 amino acids. CDR3 DNA sequence: TGTGCCAGCAATAAGGACAGGGGCACAGATACGCAGTATTTT. This codes for CASNKDRGTDTQYF.

The rearrangement joins TRBV5-5 to TRBJ2-7, with unresolved D. V was pared by 4 bases and J by 2 bases, with 10 bases between. In germline, CDR1 is SGHKS, CDR2 YYEKEE (reference sequence). This CDR3 spans 13 amino acids. As DNA, the CDR3 is TGTGCCAGCAGCCCCGGTAGAACCTACGAGCAGTACTTC. It translates to CASSPGRTYEQYF.

The chain couples TRBV6-5 to TRBJ1-1; 9 nucleotides match TRBD1. This CDR3 spans 14 amino acids. CDR1 is MNHEY and CDR2 is SVGAGI in the germline V gene. The V gene end was trimmed by 4 bases and the J gene end by 4 bases; junction bases not matched to a gene: 4. The CDR3: CASSFGQGRTEAFF. The CDR3 DNA follows: TGTGCCAGCAGTTTCGGACAGGGGCGCACTGAAGCTTTCTTT.